This TCR beta chain comes out of a study of CD8+ T cells in alopecia areata. Investigators isolated RNA and reverse transcribed it into cDNA to act as the sequencing template. Clones were read by immunoSEQ multiplex PCR, and TCRdb kept only the in-frame ones, dropping some. The sample yields a few hundred thousand clones, more than 30% seen once. Germline V gene lookup returns CDR1 SGHVS and CDR2 FNYEAQ. Germline trimming cut 5 bases from V and 7 bases from J; bases unmatched to any gene: 9. This CDR3 has 14 residues. Notes on this clone: Its antigen is undetermined.

Treatment described: oral pan-JAK inhibitor, 5-10 mg twice daily. Study-level points and caveats: Sequenced scalp T cells also include alphabeta T cells resident in normal skin.

The TCR comes from a human donor with alopecia areata. V gene TRBV7-6 combines with J gene TRBJ1-2, with TRBD1 matching over 8 bases. The sample in question was CD4+ T cells sorted from blood, obtained at roughly week 30, from a patient treated with tofacitinib. CDR3 DNA: TGTGCCAGCAGCGGAGCGGGACAGGTCGGTGGCTACACCTTC. Protein: CASSGAGQVGGYTF.